Each of the 31 T cell receptor beta chains below was sequenced from the same sample in a study of T cells in women clearing cervical HPV infection (dated by TCRdb to 2016 to 2018). Libraries were prepared through the immunoSEQ multiplex PCR assay. TCRdb took over this immuneACCESS table, retaining in-frame rearrangements with V and J assigned. Such tables are incomplete; in checked studies, under half of the missing clones stem from an unresolved V gene, and the remainder is unexplained. The table held for this sample gives about 28,000 clones. The top ten constitute 15% to 20% of the sample. Sequences were obtained from blood buffy coat. These receptors were collected from a woman between 18 and 70 years old with a cervical HPV16 infection that either progressed to CIN3+ or cleared (not recorded which).

Remarks on this clone: With the read ending 3 residues before the CDR3 end, the germline J gene is used to fill in that end. The rearrangement joins TRBV14 to TRBJ1-5; weak D call: TRBD1 (5 bases). The CDR3 loop spans 13 amino acids. From germline, CDR1 is SGHDN and CDR2 FVKESK. Trimming removed 6 bases at V and 5 bases at J, with 11 bases between. The DNA read from the CDR3 is TGTGCCAGCAGTCTGCCGGGGGATCAGCCC. Translation gives CASSLPGDQP. The whole CDR3 region reads CASSLPGDQPQHF.

As for this clone: The sequence runs out 3 residues before the end of the CDR3; the remainder is reconstructed from the germline J gene. This chain links TRBV10-3 with TRBJ1-4; D unresolved. The CDR3 consists of 13 residues. V lost 8 bases, J lost 7 bases, and 14 bases lay in between. In germline, CDR1 is ENHRY, CDR2 SYGVKD. CDR3 region: CAISERASEKLFF. The CDR3 DNA, read in part, is TGTGCCATCTCAGAAAGAGCGAGTGAAAAA.

Of note for this clone: The read comes to an end 3 residues before the CDR3 does, leaving the germline J gene to fill in the end. V gene TRBV29-1 combines with J gene TRBJ2-7; 7 nucleotides agree with TRBD1. Germline-derived CDR1 and CDR2 are SQVTM and ANQGSEA. The CDR3 contains 14 residues. The V gene end was trimmed by 1 base and the J gene end by 0 bases; junction bases not matched to a gene: 3. CDR3 protein: CSVEATGLSYEQYF. CDR3 bases read: TGCAGCGTTGAAGCGACAGGGCTCTCCTACGAG.

This CDR3 reads CASSQRDRGQGIYDYTF. The part of the CDR3 DNA that was read is TGTGCCAGCTCCCAAAGGGACCGCGGACAGGGGATCTACGAC. The V call is TRBV18, the J call TRBJ1-2, with 9 nucleotides matching TRBD1. From the germline J gene comes the end of the CDR3, since the read stops 3 residues before it. The length of the CDR3 is 17 residues. Germline-derived CDR1 and CDR2 are KGHSH and LQKENI. Together with reference TRBV18 and TRBJ1-2, the CDR3 gives the full variable domain: NAGVMQNPRHLVRRRGQEARLRCSPMKGHSHVYWYRQLPEEGLKFMVYLQKENIIDESGMPKERFSAEFPKEGPSILRIQQVVRGDSAAYFCASSQRDRGQGIYDYTFGSGTRLTVV.

Worth noting for this clone: A read error may account for a junction end that differs from germline. The read ends 3 residues shy of where the CDR3 ends; the end is completed using the germline J gene. Other DNA sequences in the same sample also yield this CDR3. The chain uses TRBV7-9 and TRBJ1-3; D gene ambiguous. Germline-derived CDR1 and CDR2 are SEHNR and FQNEAQ (reference sequence). The CDR3 runs 14 residues. CDR3 DNA (partial): TGTGCCAGCAGCCCTGACATCTCTGGAAACACT. Translated, it gives CASSPDISGNT. The whole CDR3 region reads CASSPDISGNTIYF. The full variable domain, with the rest looked up from reference TRBV7-9 and TRBJ1-3, is DTGVSQNPRHKITKRGQNVTFRCDPISEHNRLYWYRQTLGQGPEFLTYFQNEAQLEKSRLLSDRFSAERPKGSFSTLEIQRTEQGDSAMYLCASSPDISGNTIYFGEGSWLTVV.

Comments on this clone: A junction boundary mismatches the germline segment, possibly from a read error. The read falls 3 residues short of the CDR3 end, and the missing part is taken from the germline J gene. The rearrangement links TRBV5-5 to TRBJ1-1, with 11 bases aligning to TRBD1. The CDR3 extends over 15 amino acids. Germline V gene sequence: CDR1 SGHKS, CDR2 YYEKEE (reference sequence). The part of the CDR3 DNA that was read is TGTGCCAGCAGCTGGGACAGGGGGAAGAACACTGAC. This translates into CASSWDRGKNTD. The whole CDR3 sequence reads CASSWDRGKNTDAFF.

About this clone: The read falls 3 residues short of the CDR3 end, and the missing part is taken from the germline J gene. The rearrangement joins TRBV5-4 to TRBJ2-7; D might be TRBD1 (6 bases). Trimming removed 1 base from V and 4 bases from J, with 9 bases in between. The CDR3 contains 13 residues. The germline CDR1 and CDR2 sequences are SGHNT and YYREEE (reference sequence). The CDR3 bases that were read are TGTGCCAGCAGCTTGTCCACAGGGTACGAG. It encodes CASSLSTGYE. The entire CDR3 is CASSLSTGYEQYF.

Notes on this clone: The read terminates 3 residues before the CDR3 end, so the remaining end is supplied by the germline J gene. The V call is TRBV13, the J call TRBJ2-2, with 7 bases that match TRBD1. This CDR3 region has 16 residues. Germline assignment: CDR1 PRHDT and CDR2 FYEKMQ (reference sequence). The CDR3 protein is CASSDRDGSYNSPLFF. The CDR3 DNA, read in part, is TGTGCCAGCAGCGACAGGGACGGATCCTATAATTCACCG. The entire variable domain, with the rest obtained from reference TRBV13 and TRBJ2-2, is as follows: AAGVIQSPRHLIKEKRETATLKCYPIPRHDTVYWYQQGPGQDPQFLISFYEKMQSDKGSIPDRFSAQQFSDYHSELNMSSLELGDSALYFCASSDRDGSYNSPLFFGEGSRLTVL.

Points on this clone: The read comes to an end 3 residues before the CDR3 does, leaving the germline J gene to fill in the end. The chain uses TRBV20-1 and TRBJ2-1, with 9 bases that match TRBD1. CDR3 length equals 15 residues. CDR1 is DFQATT and CDR2 is SNEGSKA in the germline V gene (reference sequence). J was trimmed by 2 bases and V by 5 bases; bases with no gene match: 7. The DNA read from the CDR3 is TGCAGTGCTCGGGGACAGGGAGTGCCCTACAATGAG. This gives the protein CSARGQGVPYNE. The CDR3 reads in full as CSARGQGVPYNEQFF.

Points on this clone: The sequenced fragment ends 3 residues before the CDR3 boundary, so the rest is inferred from the germline J gene. The chain has TRBV5-1 and TRBJ1-2; 10 positions agree with TRBD1. With V trimmed by 0 bases and J by 4 bases, 3 bases remained unmatched. Looked up from germline, CDR1 is SGHRS and CDR2 is YFSETQ. This CDR3 is built from 15 residues. The CDR3 reads CASSLGTGGGYGYTF. The part of the CDR3 DNA that was read is TGCGCCAGCAGCTTGGGGACAGGGGGAGGCTATGGC.

Points on this clone: The CDR3 end is not reached by the read, which stops 3 residues before it; the germline J gene fills it in. The chain joins TRBV11-3 to TRBJ2-7; 8 nucleotides align to TRBD1. Germline trimming cut 1 base from V and 5 bases from J; bases unmatched to any gene: 4. This CDR3 contains 14 residues. CDR1 is SGHNT, CDR2 YENEEA, per germline. The CDR3 is CASSLGVRGHEQYF. The CDR3 bases that were read are TGTGCCAGCAGCTTAGGAGTCAGGGGGCACGAG.

Points on this clone: Read sequence stops 3 residues before the CDR3 end, and the germline J gene provides the missing end. V is TRBV12-3 or TRBV12-4 and J is TRBJ2-1; 12 positions match TRBD2. The J segment lost 6 bases and the V segment lost 2 bases, leaving 2 bases of the junction unmatched. CDR3 length equals 15 residues. CDR3 in amino acids: CASSLLAGGSNEQFF. The part of the CDR3 DNA that was read is TGTGCCAGCAGTTTACTAGCGGGAGGGTCCAATGAG.

The part of the CDR3 DNA that was read is TGTGCCAGCAGCCATAACGACAGGGGTGGTGGC. This gives the protein CASSHNDRGGG. In full, the CDR3 is CASSHNDRGGGYTF. The V gene is TRBV14, the J gene TRBJ1-2; 8 bases are shared with TRBD1. The read is 3 residues too short to cover the CDR3 end, so that end is filled in from the germline J gene. Germline-derived CDR1 and CDR2 are SGHDN and FVKESK. J was trimmed by 7 bases and V by 3 bases; bases with no gene match: 7. CDR3 length equals 14 residues.

Of note for this clone: The missing CDR3 end, 3 residues past where the read stops, is filled in from the germline J gene. The same CDR3 also results from other DNA sequences found in this sample. J is TRBJ2-1 and V is TRBV7-3; tentatively, D is TRBD2 (5 bases). This CDR3 region has 16 residues. Germline CDR1 is SGHTA and CDR2 is FQGTGA. Trimming removed 0 bases from V and 3 bases from J, with 12 bases in between. The part of the CDR3 DNA that was read is TGTGCCAGCAGCTTAACCGGGGTAGGAGTCTACAATGAG. Encoded protein: CASSLTGVGVYNE. In full, the CDR3 is CASSLTGVGVYNEQFF.

Points on this clone: The CDR3 is cut off 3 residues early in the read; its end comes from the germline J gene. The chain couples TRBV20-1 to TRBJ1-3; 8 nucleotides align to TRBD1. Germline assignment: CDR1 DFQATT and CDR2 SNEGSKA (reference sequence). There are 14 residues in the CDR3. The trim removed 6 bases at V and 3 bases at J, leaving 7 bases unmatched. Partial CDR3 DNA: TGCAGTGCCACGCAGGGGACAGGTGGAAACACC. It specifies CSATQGTGGNT. The full CDR3 sequence reads CSATQGTGGNTIYF.

Worth noting for this clone: The observed sequence ends 3 residues before the CDR3 terminus, with the missing tail filled in from the germline J gene. The chain carries TRBV2 and TRBJ2-3, with 10 bases lining up with TRBD2. Per the germline V gene, CDR1 is SNHLY and CDR2 is FYNNEI. CDR3 length: 16 amino acids. The CDR3 sequence is CASSAVAGGARETQYF. CDR3 DNA, as far as it was read: TGTGCCAGCAGTGCTGTAGCGGGGGGCGCAAGAGAGACG.

A remark on this clone: Coverage ceases 3 residues before the CDR3 finishes, and the germline J gene fills in the end. The genes are TRBV29-1 and TRBJ2-3; 12 bases are shared with TRBD1. The J segment lost 2 bases and the V segment lost 4 bases, leaving 1 base of the junction unmatched. This CDR3 has 14 residues. Germline assignment: CDR1 SQVTM and CDR2 ANQGSEA. The CDR3 sequence: CSVGDRGPTDTQYF. The part of the CDR3 DNA that was read is TGCAGCGTTGGGGACAGGGGGCCCACAGATACG.

Worth noting for this clone: The read ends 3 residues early relative to the CDR3; the germline J gene fills the gap. V usage is TRBV7-2 and J usage is TRBJ2-7, with 11 nucleotides matching TRBD2. Germline V lookup: CDR1 SGHTA, CDR2 FQGNSA. The ends lost 2 bases at V and 6 bases at J; junction bases unmatched: 0. This CDR3 has 13 amino acids. The CDR3 DNA, read in part, is TGTGCCAGCAGCTTACTAGCGGGGGGCGAG. This sequence encodes CASSLLAGGE. Given in full, the CDR3 is CASSLLAGGEQYF. Together with reference TRBV7-2 and TRBJ2-7, the CDR3 gives the full variable domain: GAGVSQSPSNKVTEKGKDVELRCDPISGHTALYWYRQSLGQGLEFLIYFQGNSAPDKSGLPSDRFSAERTGGSVSTLTIQRTQQEDSAVYLCASSLLAGGEQYFGPGTRLTVT.

Comments on this clone: The read stops 3 residues short of the end of the CDR3; the missing end is completed from the germline J gene. The gene calls are TRBV20-1 and TRBJ1-4; TRBD1 might be the D (6 bases). The CDR3 has 18 residues. V was cut by 4 bases and J by 1 base, with 22 bases left in between. Germline CDR1 and CDR2: DFQATT and SNEGSKA (reference sequence). The CDR3 region is CSAIPGGQLVLTNEKLFF. The part of the CDR3 DNA that was read is TGCAGTGCTATACCGGGGGGCCAGCTGGTGTTAACTAATGAAAAA.

As regards this clone: The read stops 3 residues short of the end of the CDR3; the missing end is completed from the germline J gene. The rearrangement uses TRBV7-8 and TRBJ1-1, with D uncertain. Germline assignment: CDR1 SGHVS and CDR2 FQNEAQ. The CDR3 has 12 amino acids. V was clipped by 5 bases and J by 4 bases, with 8 bases between them. CDR3 sequence: CASSPKGTEAFF. CDR3 bases read: TGTGCCAGCAGCCCCAAAGGCACTGAA.

About this clone itself: The read ends 3 residues shy of where the CDR3 ends; the end is completed using the germline J gene. The chain links TRBV11-1 to TRBJ2-7, with 9 positions matching TRBD1. CDR3 length: 13 amino acids. V trimming: 6 bases; J trimming: 5 bases; junction bases outside the gene matches: 5. Germline CDR1 and CDR2: SGHAT and FQDESV (reference sequence). This CDR3 reads CASRGQGTNEQYF. The CDR3 DNA, read in part, is TGTGCCAGCAGAGGACAGGGGACGAACGAG.

On this clone itself: The CDR3 end lies 3 residues beyond the end of the read and is filled in from the germline J gene. This chain joins TRBV5-1 and TRBJ1-1; 8 nucleotides agree with TRBD1. With V trimmed by 3 bases and J by 0 bases, 4 bases remained unmatched. This CDR3 contains 15 residues. Looked up from germline, CDR1 is SGHRS and CDR2 is YFSETQ. The CDR3 loop reads CASSSDRAMNTEAFF. CDR3 DNA (partial): TGCGCCAGCAGCTCGGACAGGGCGATGAACACTGAA.

A note on this clone: From the germline J gene comes the end of the CDR3, since the read stops 3 residues before it. The genes are TRBV12-3 or TRBV12-4 and TRBJ1-5; 8 bases agree with TRBD1. The CDR3 consists of 14 residues. Trimming cost V 4 bases and J 7 bases; bases outside gene matches: 6. The CDR3 DNA, read in part, is TGTGCCAGCAGTTCTGGACAGGGTTTCCAGCCC. Encoded protein: CASSSGQGFQP. The whole CDR3 protein is CASSSGQGFQPQHF.

CDR3 protein: CASALARGRTEAFF. The covered CDR3 bases are TGTGCTAGTGCTTTAGCCAGGGGGCGCACTGAA. The chain has TRBV12-5 and TRBJ1-1; TRBD1 agrees at 8 bases. The CDR3 end lies 3 residues beyond the end of the read and is filled in from the germline J gene. The ends lost 7 bases at V and 4 bases at J; junction bases unmatched: 8. This CDR3 has 14 residues. CDR1 is LGHNT and CDR2 is FRNRAP in the germline V gene.

To note about this clone: The CDR3 extends 3 residues past the end of the read, so its final part is completed from the germline J gene. The V and J genes are TRBV6-2 or TRBV6-3 and TRBJ2-7, with a tentative D call TRBD1 (5 bases). The V gene's germline CDR1 is MNHEY and CDR2 SVGEGT. Trimming cost V 2 bases and J 3 bases, with 17 bases left between them. The CDR3 sequence is 16 residues long. CDR3 DNA, as far as it was read: TGTGCCAGCAGTTACCCCCCCCCAGGGTTATTCTACGAG. Its translation: CASSYPPPGLFYE. Given in full, the CDR3 is CASSYPPPGLFYEQYF.

With regard to this clone: The read halts 3 residues ahead of the CDR3 end, with the missing end drawn from the germline J gene. This chain links TRBV30 with TRBJ2-2; D tentatively fits TRBD1 or TRBD2 (9 bases each). The CDR3 extends over 22 amino acids. Germline CDR1 and CDR2: GTSNPN and SVGIG (reference sequence). V lost 4 bases and J 0 bases, leaving 33 bases between the germline ends. The CDR3 region is CAWTRDRVSGGTHLTNTGELFF. The part of the CDR3 DNA that was read is TGTGCCTGGACTCGGGACAGGGTGAGCGGGGGGACCCACCTCACGAACACCGGGGAG.

A note on this clone: The read comes to an end 3 residues before the CDR3 does, leaving the germline J gene to fill in the end. V usage is TRBV19 and J usage is TRBJ1-4; no firm D call. Germline V gives CDR1 LNHDA, CDR2 SQIVND (reference sequence). The CDR3 spans 14 residues. V was clipped by 6 bases and J by 6 bases, with 14 bases between them. The CDR3 loop reads CASRGPYSDEKLFF. The covered CDR3 bases are TGTGCCAGTAGAGGCCCCTATAGCGATGAAAAA.

For this clone: With the read ending 3 residues before the CDR3 end, the germline J gene is used to fill in that end. The chain carries TRBV12-3 or TRBV12-4 and TRBJ1-1; TRBD1 matches 7 bases. This CDR3 is built from 16 residues. Losses at the gene ends were 6 bases for V and 0 bases for J; bases not matched to a gene: 10. The CDR3 spells CASSTGQVNLNTEAFF. CDR3 DNA, as far as it was read: TGTGCCAGCAGCACCGGACAGGTCAACTTGAACACTGAA.

About this clone: The CDR3 end is not reached by the read, which stops 3 residues before it; the germline J gene fills it in. This chain connects TRBV7-9 to TRBJ1-2, with D unclear. The germline V gene has CDR1 SEHNR and CDR2 FQNEAQ (reference sequence). The CDR3 has 14 amino acids. The V end was cut by 8 bases, the J end by 1 base, with 14 bases between. The CDR3 reads CASRGPHDNYGYTF. Incomplete CDR3 DNA: TGTGCCAGCCGCGGCCCACACGATAACTATGGC.

Of note for this clone: One end of the junction does not line up with germline, which may come from a read error. From the germline J gene comes the end of the CDR3, since the read stops 3 residues before it. The chain has TRBV4-2 and TRBJ1-2; 8 nucleotides align to TRBD1. Per the germline V gene, CDR1 is LGHNA and CDR2 is YNFKEQ. There are 16 residues in the CDR3. The DNA read from the CDR3 is TGCGCCAGCAGCCAAGAGGTAGCAGGGGGCCACTATGGC. Translation gives CASSQEVAGGHYG. The full-length CDR3 reads as CASSQEVAGGHYGYTF.

As for this clone: From the germline J gene comes the end of the CDR3, since the read stops 3 residues before it. The rearrangement uses TRBV20-1 and TRBJ2-1; TRBD2 aligns across 10 bases. CDR3 length: 15 amino acids. From germline, CDR1 is DFQATT and CDR2 SNEGSKA (reference sequence). V dropped 1 base and J dropped 3; count of bases not matched to a gene: 3. The CDR3 loop reads CSARVGTSVYNEQFF. The CDR3 bases that were read are TGCAGTGCTAGAGTTGGGACTAGCGTCTACAATGAG.